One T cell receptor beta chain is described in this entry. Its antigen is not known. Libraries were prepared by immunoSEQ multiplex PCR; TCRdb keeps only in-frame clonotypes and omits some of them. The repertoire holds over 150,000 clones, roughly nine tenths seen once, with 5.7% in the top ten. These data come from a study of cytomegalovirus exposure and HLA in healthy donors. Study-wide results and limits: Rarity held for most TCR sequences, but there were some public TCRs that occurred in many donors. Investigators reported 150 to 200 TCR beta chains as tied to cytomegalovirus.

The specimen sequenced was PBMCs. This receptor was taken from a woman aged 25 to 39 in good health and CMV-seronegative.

The DNA for the CDR3 is TGCAGCGTTGAATCCCCCGGACAGGGCTCCTACGAGCAGTACTTC. Translating it yields CSVESPGQGSYEQYF. The chain couples TRBV29-1 to TRBJ2-7; 8 positions match TRBD1. The CDR3 totals 15 residues. Trimming removed 2 bases from V and 0 bases from J; junction bases left unmatched: 6. The germline V gene has CDR1 SQVTM and CDR2 ANQGSEA.